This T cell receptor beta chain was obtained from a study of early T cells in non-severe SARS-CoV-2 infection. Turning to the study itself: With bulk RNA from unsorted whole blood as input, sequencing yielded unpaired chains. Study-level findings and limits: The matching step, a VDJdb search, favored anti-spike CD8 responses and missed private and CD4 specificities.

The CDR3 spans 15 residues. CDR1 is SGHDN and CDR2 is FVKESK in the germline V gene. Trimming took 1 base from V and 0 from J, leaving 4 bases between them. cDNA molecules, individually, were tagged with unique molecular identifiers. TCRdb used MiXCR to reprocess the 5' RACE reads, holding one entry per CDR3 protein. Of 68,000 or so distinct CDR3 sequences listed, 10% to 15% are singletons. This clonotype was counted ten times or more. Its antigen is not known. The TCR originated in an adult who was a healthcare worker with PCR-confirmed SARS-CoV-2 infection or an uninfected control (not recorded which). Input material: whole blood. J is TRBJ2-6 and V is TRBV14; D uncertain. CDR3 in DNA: TGTGCCAGCAGCCAAGTGGTCTCTGGGGCCAACGTCCTGACTTTC. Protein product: CASSQVVSGANVLTF.